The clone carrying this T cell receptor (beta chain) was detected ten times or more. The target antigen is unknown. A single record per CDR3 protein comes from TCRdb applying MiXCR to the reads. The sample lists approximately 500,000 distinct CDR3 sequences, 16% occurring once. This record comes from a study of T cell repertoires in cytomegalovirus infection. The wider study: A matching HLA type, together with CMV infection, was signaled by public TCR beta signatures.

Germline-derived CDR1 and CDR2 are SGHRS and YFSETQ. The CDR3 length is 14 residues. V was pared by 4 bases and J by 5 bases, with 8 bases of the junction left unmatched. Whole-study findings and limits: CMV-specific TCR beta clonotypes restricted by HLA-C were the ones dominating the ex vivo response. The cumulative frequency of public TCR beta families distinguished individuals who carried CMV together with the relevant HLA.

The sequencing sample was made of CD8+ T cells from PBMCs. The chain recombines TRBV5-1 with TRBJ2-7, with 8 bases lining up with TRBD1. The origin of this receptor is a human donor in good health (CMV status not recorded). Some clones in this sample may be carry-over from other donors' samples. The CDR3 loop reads CASSNRDRLDEQYF. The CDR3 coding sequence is TGCGCCAGCAGCAACCGGGACAGGCTCGACGAGCAGTACTTC. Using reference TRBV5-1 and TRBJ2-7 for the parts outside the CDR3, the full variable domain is KAGVTQTPRYLIKTRGQQVTLSCSPISGHRSVSWYQQTPGQGLQFLFEYFSETQRNKGNFPGRFSGRQFSNSRSEMNVSTLELGDSALYLCASSNRDRLDEQYFGPGTRLTVT.